The next 19 T cell receptor beta chains were all read from a single sample in a study of human T cells and chemical hapten exposure. TCRdb redid the calling of the 5' RACE reads with MiXCR, one entry per CDR3 protein. The data hold 110,000 to 150,000 distinct CDR3 sequences, with roughly 4% observed a single time. Extraction yielded total RNA from whole blood (unfractionated). The receptor set was obtained from a female donor in good health.

Ten or more counts support this clonotype. The chain recombines TRBV20-1 with TRBJ1-3; D unresolved. Germline assignment: CDR1 DFQATT and CDR2 SNEGSKA (reference sequence). Trimming cost V 6 bases and J 0 bases, with 15 bases left between them. The CDR3 has 15 residues. The CDR3 loop is CSATRWSYSGNTIYF. The CDR3, as DNA: TGCAGTGCGACACGCTGGTCTTACTCTGGAAACACCATATATTTT.

In its sample, this clonotype was seen many times. V is TRBV18 and J is TRBJ1-1; D is undetermined. The V end was cut by 1 base, the J end by 5 bases, with 17 bases between. The CDR3 totals 16 residues. CDR1 and CDR2 (germline): KGHSH, LQKENI. The CDR3: CASSPLGVTPVTEAFF. The DNA for the CDR3 is TGTGCCAGCTCACCACTTGGGGTTACCCCGGTAACTGAAGCTTTCTTT.

This clonotype was seen repeatedly, ten times or more. This rearrangement joins TRBV9 to TRBJ2-3, with D possibly TRBD1 on 5 matching bases. Deletions cut 3 bases from V and 4 bases from J, with 12 bases between. The CDR3 loop spans 14 amino acids. CDR1 is SGDLS, CDR2 YYNGEE, per germline. The CDR3 sequence: CASSGNKGPDTQYF. The CDR3 coding sequence is TGTGCCAGCAGCGGGAACAAGGGGCCAGATACGCAGTATTTT.

Only a few counts were recorded for this clonotype. V is TRBV6-5 and J is TRBJ2-7; no reliable D call. The CDR3 is made up of 15 amino acids. V was trimmed by 0 bases and J by 4 bases, leaving 13 bases between them. CDR1 is MNHEY, CDR2 SVGAGI, per germline. This chain's CDR3 is CASSYSRAWGYEQYF. CDR3 in DNA: TGTGCCAGCAGTTACTCTCGAGCATGGGGTTACGAGCAGTACTTC.

This clonotype was recorded many times. This sequence joins TRBV4-1 and TRBJ2-7; 7 bases are a match to TRBD2. Per the germline V gene, CDR1 is MGHRA and CDR2 is YSYEKL. The CDR3 has 15 residues. V was clipped by 1 base and J by 0 bases; unmatched bases: 3. This CDR3 reads CASSQGLAVSYEQYF. The CDR3 DNA sequence: TGCGCCAGCAGCCAAGGGCTAGCGGTCTCCTACGAGCAGTACTTC.

There are many counts of this clonotype. The chain couples TRBV6-6 to TRBJ1-5; possible D gene TRBD1, 5 bases. The V gene's germline CDR1 is MNHNY and CDR2 SVGAGI (reference sequence). The CDR3 has 15 amino acids. The V gene lost 2 bases and the J gene lost 1 base, with 9 bases spanning the gap. In nucleotides, the CDR3 is TGTGCCAGCAGTTACCGACAGCTAAGCAATCAGCCCCAGCATTTT. Protein product: CASSYRQLSNQPQHF.

This clonotype appeared many times. V and J are TRBV3-1 and TRBJ2-2; TRBD1 is a possible D gene (6 bases). In germline, CDR1 is LGHDT, CDR2 YNNKEL (reference sequence). The CDR3 covers 14 residues. Between the trimmed V and J ends, which lost 6 bases and 4 bases, there was a span of 12 bases. The CDR3 sequence is CASRSRGITGELFF. In DNA, the CDR3 is TGTGCCAGCAGATCAAGGGGGATCACCGGGGAGCTGTTTTTT.

Only a few counts were recorded for this clonotype. This CDR3 reads CASEPQGFAYEQYF. CDR3 nucleotides: TGTGCCAGCGAACCCCAGGGATTCGCCTACGAGCAGTACTTC. The chain employs TRBV28 and TRBJ2-7; perhaps TRBD1 as D (5 bases). Per the germline V gene, CDR1 is MDHEN and CDR2 is SYDVKM. Trimming pared 8 bases from V and 2 bases from J, leaving 16 bases between. The CDR3 contains 14 residues.

This clonotype was observed a handful of times. The chain employs TRBV6-2 or TRBV6-3 and TRBJ1-1; 11 bases align to TRBD1. The CDR3 totals 15 residues. Germline V lookup: CDR1 MNHEY, CDR2 SVGEGT. Unmatched junction bases numbered 6, after V lost 5 bases and J lost 4 bases. The CDR3 protein is CASSKRTGGGTEAFF. CDR3 coding DNA: TGTGCCAGCAGTAAGCGGACAGGGGGCGGCACTGAAGCTTTCTTT.

This clonotype has ten or more counts. The CDR3 region has the DNA TGTGCCAGCAGTCCCATCCGGTCCGGGCCAGAAAAACTGTTTTTT. Its translation is CASSPIRSGPEKLFF. V usage is TRBV27 and J usage is TRBJ1-4; no definite D call. Germline V gene lookup returns CDR1 MNHEY and CDR2 SMNVEV (reference sequence). The length of the CDR3 is 15 residues. The germline V and J ends were trimmed by 5 bases and 8 bases, with 18 bases remaining between them.

This clonotype was counted a few times. The gene calls are TRBV29-1 and TRBJ1-1, with no clear D. This CDR3 comprises 12 residues. V lost 0 bases and J 5 bases, leaving 7 bases between the germline ends. The germline V gene encodes CDR1 SQVTM and CDR2 ANQGSEA. The DNA for the CDR3 is TGCAGCGTTGAAGATCTTGTTACTGAAGCTTTCTTT. This sequence encodes CSVEDLVTEAFF.

This clonotype has at least ten counts. V usage is TRBV4-2 and J usage is TRBJ2-1; 11 bases line up with TRBD2. V dropped 1 base and J dropped 13; count of bases not matched to a gene: 3. The CDR3 is made up of 13 amino acids. Germline V lookup: CDR1 LGHNA, CDR2 YNFKEQ. The CDR3 DNA reads as TGTGCCAGCAGCCAAGTTAGCGGGGGGGCCCAGTTCTTC. As protein: CASSQVSGGAQFF.

The table lists this clonotype with many counts. This chain links TRBV4-1 with TRBJ2-5; D is tentatively TRBD1 or TRBD2 (5 bases each). The CDR3 totals 16 residues. CDR1 is MGHRA, CDR2 YSYEKL, per germline. V was shortened by 4 bases and J by 1 base, with 16 bases between the two germline ends. Here the CDR3 DNA reads TGCGCCAGCAGCCCCGGCTGGTCAGGGAGCCAAGAGACCCAGTACTTC. Amino acids: CASSPGWSGSQETQYF.

This clonotype was counted between two and nine times. V usage is TRBV5-5 and J usage is TRBJ2-7; 9 bases are a match to TRBD1. The CDR3 has 15 residues. The J segment lost 6 bases and the V segment lost 4 bases, leaving 11 bases of the junction unmatched. Germline lookup yields CDR1 SGHKS and CDR2 YYEKEE (reference sequence). CDR3 in amino acids: CASSLNGQGMSEQYF. Written as DNA, the CDR3 is TGTGCCAGCAGCCTTAACGGACAGGGGATGAGCGAGCAGTACTTC.

This clonotype was picked up many times. The rearrangement uses TRBV6-5 and TRBJ1-4; D ambiguous. CDR1 MNHEY and CDR2 SVGAGI come from the germline V gene. The CDR3 is 13 amino acids. Trimming shortened V by 7 bases and J by 8 bases, and 14 bases separated the two germline ends. The CDR3 nucleotides are TGTGCCAGCAAAGATATATCGCTCGAAAAACTGTTTTTT. Its translation: CASKDISLEKLFF.

This clonotype was seen ten or more times. This chain uses TRBV29-1 with TRBJ2-7; no definite D call. V lost 1 base, J lost 0 bases, and 13 bases lay in between. CDR1 and CDR2 (germline): SQVTM, ANQGSEA. CDR3 size: 15 residues. The CDR3 nucleotides are TGCAGCGTTGAAGCCCCTAAGGCGGACTCCTACGAGCAGTACTTC. Protein: CSVEAPKADSYEQYF.

V is TRBV7-2 and J is TRBJ2-3, with a tentative D call TRBD2 (7 bases). V was shortened by 1 base and J by 6 bases, with 17 bases between the two germline ends. The CDR3 spans 16 residues. Germline-derived CDR1 and CDR2 are SGHTA and FQGNSA. The CDR3 sequence: CASSLVSRGAADTQYF. CDR3 nucleotide sequence: TGTGCCAGCAGCTTAGTTAGTCGGGGGGCGGCGGATACGCAGTATTTT. Drawing the rest from reference TRBV7-2 and TRBJ2-3, the complete variable domain is GAGVSQSPSNKVTEKGKDVELRCDPISGHTALYWYRQSLGQGLEFLIYFQGNSAPDKSGLPSDRFSAERTGGSVSTLTIQRTQQEDSAVYLCASSLVSRGAADTQYFGPGTRLTVL.

This clonotype was observed many times. The V call is TRBV28, the J call TRBJ1-1; a weak D match, TRBD1 (6 bases). The CDR3 is made up of 14 amino acids. Germline V CDR1 and CDR2: MDHEN, SYDVKM. V shed 1 base and J shed 4 bases, with 10 bases lying between them. CDR3 nucleotides: TGTGCCAGCAGTTTATTACAGGGCCCCACTGAAGCTTTCTTT. As protein: CASSLLQGPTEAFF.

This clonotype was counted at least ten times. The gene calls are TRBV27 and TRBJ2-2; D is uncertain. CDR1 MNHEY and CDR2 SMNVEV come from the germline V gene (reference sequence). The CDR3 length is 15 residues. Trimming shortened V by 4 bases and J by 6 bases, and 15 bases separated the two germline ends. The CDR3 nucleotides are TGTGCCAGCAGTTCGCTGAGGTTTGGGCCCGGGGAGCTGTTTTTT. This sequence encodes CASSSLRFGPGELFF.